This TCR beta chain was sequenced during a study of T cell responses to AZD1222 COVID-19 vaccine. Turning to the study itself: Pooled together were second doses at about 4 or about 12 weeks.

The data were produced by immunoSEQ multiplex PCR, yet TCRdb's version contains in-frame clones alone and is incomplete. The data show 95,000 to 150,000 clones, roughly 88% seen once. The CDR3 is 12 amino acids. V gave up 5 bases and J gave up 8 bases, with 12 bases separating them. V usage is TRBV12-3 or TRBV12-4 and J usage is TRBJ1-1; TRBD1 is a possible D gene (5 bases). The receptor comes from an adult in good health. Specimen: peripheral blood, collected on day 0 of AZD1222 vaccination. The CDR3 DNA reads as TGTGCCAGCAGTAAGGCCGGGGCCGAAGCTTTCTTT. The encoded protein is CASSKAGAEAFF.